A single sample gave rise to the 21 T cell receptor beta chains below, sequenced in a study of blood T cell repertoires in COVID-19. Some clones are missing from TCRdb's copy, which holds only in-frame ones; the method was immunoSEQ multiplex PCR. The sample includes 65,000 to 90,000 clones, 65% to 85% seen only once; the top ten take around 28%. Sample: peripheral blood. The source is a human donor in a cohort sampled during active COVID-19.

V gene TRBV6-5 combines with J gene TRBJ1-1; the D is unclear. CDR3 length: 14 residues. Germline values: CDR1 MNHEY, CDR2 SVGAGI. The V and J ends lost 8 bases and 0 bases respectively, with 13 bases between them. The CDR3, as DNA: TGTGCCAGCCGCCGGAGTAGTATGAACACTGAAGCTTTCTTT. Amino acids: CASRRSSMNTEAFF.

This clone was counted a few times. The V and J genes are TRBV7-2 and TRBJ1-1, with D uncertain. This CDR3 is built from 14 residues. The germline V and J ends were trimmed by 5 bases and 1 base, with 11 bases remaining between them. CDR1 is SGHTA, CDR2 FQGNSA, per germline. CDR3 in DNA: TGTGCCAGCAGCCCCCAACGGGGGAACACTGAAGCTTTCTTT. It encodes CASSPQRGNTEAFF. The whole variable domain, filled in from reference TRBV7-2 and TRBJ1-1, reads GAGVSQSPSNKVTEKGKDVELRCDPISGHTALYWYRQSLGQGLEFLIYFQGNSAPDKSGLPSDRFSAERTGGSVSTLTIQRTQQEDSAVYLCASSPQRGNTEAFFGQGTRLTVV.

This rearrangement joins TRBV2 to TRBJ1-1; TRBD1 aligns across 10 bases. Germline loops: CDR1 SNHLY, CDR2 FYNNEI. V dropped 6 bases and J dropped 5; count of bases not matched to a gene: 15. The CDR3 totals 17 residues. CDR3 region: CASSAGQGRVKGTEAFF. The CDR3 DNA is TGTGCCAGCAGCGCGGGACAGGGGAGGGTAAAGGGGACTGAAGCTTTCTTT.

J is TRBJ1-5 and V is TRBV5-5, with no clear D. CDR3 length: 14 residues. With 0 bases removed from V and 7 bases from J, the gap between germline ends came to 11 bases. Germline CDR1 is SGHKS and CDR2 is YYEKEE (reference sequence). As DNA, the CDR3 is TGTGCCAGCAGCTTGGCGGCAGGAATACAGCCCCAGCATTTT. This codes for CASSLAAGIQPQHF.

The V gene is TRBV9, the J gene TRBJ2-4; 7 nucleotides line up with TRBD2. Germline V lookup: CDR1 SGDLS, CDR2 YYNGEE. V lost 4 bases to trimming and J lost 5 bases; unmatched junction nucleotides: 9. CDR3 length: 15 amino acids. CDR3 coding DNA: TGTGCCAGCAGCCCAGGTGGGGGGGTCCAAAACATTCAGTACTTC. Its protein is CASSPGGGVQNIQYF.

This clone was counted a single time. The chain uses TRBV6-1 and TRBJ1-3, with TRBD1 identical over 9 bases. The CDR3 has 18 residues. The trim removed 2 bases at V and 3 bases at J, leaving 11 bases unmatched. Germline CDR1 reads MNHNS; CDR2 reads SASEGT. CDR3 residues: CASSESPPTGGFGNTIYF. As DNA, the CDR3 is TGTGCCAGCAGTGAAAGTCCCCCGACAGGGGGGTTTGGAAACACCATATATTTT.

The chain uses TRBV28 and TRBJ1-5, with TRBD1 matching 7 bases. Germline-derived CDR1 and CDR2 are MDHEN and SYDVKM. The V segment lost 2 bases and the J segment 11 bases; nucleotides outside the gene matches: 6. This CDR3 spans 13 amino acids. CDR3: CASSLKQGYAQHF. The DNA of the CDR3 is TGTGCCAGCAGTTTAAAACAGGGGTATGCCCAGCATTTT.

The chain combines TRBV3-1 (or the pseudogene TRBV3-2) with TRBJ2-3, with a weak D call TRBD2 (6 bases). The germline V and J ends were trimmed by 7 bases and 1 base, with 9 bases remaining between them. Germline lookup yields CDR1 LGHDT and CDR2 YNNKEL (reference sequence). The CDR3 loop spans 13 amino acids. CDR3 protein: CASNPGGTDTQYF. As DNA, the CDR3 is TGTGCCAGCAATCCGGGGGGCACAGATACGCAGTATTTT.

J is TRBJ1-6 and V is TRBV6-5; D possibly corresponds to TRBD1 (6 bases). V was cut by 1 base and J by 7 bases, with 14 bases left in between. Germline lookup yields CDR1 MNHEY and CDR2 SVGAGI. CDR3 length: 16 amino acids. CDR3 bases: TGTGCCAGCAGTTACTTGGGGGCCGCAGGGAATTCACCCCTCCACTTT. This translates into CASSYLGAAGNSPLHF.

This sequence joins TRBV19 and TRBJ1-2; TRBD1 matches at 12 bases. The ends lost 5 bases at V and 2 bases at J; junction bases unmatched: 6. CDR1 LNHDA and CDR2 SQIVND come from the germline V gene (reference sequence). This CDR3 contains 16 residues. The DNA for the CDR3 is TGTGCCAGTAGTCCGTTTGGGACAGGGGGCAACTATGGCTACACCTTC. Translation gives CASSPFGTGGNYGYTF. Complete variable domain (other parts from reference TRBV19 and TRBJ1-2): DGGITQSPKYLFRKEGQNVTLSCEQNLNHDAMYWYRQDPGQGLRLIYYSQIVNDFQKGDIAEGYSVSREKKESFPLTVTSAQKNPTAFYLCASSPFGTGGNYGYTFGSGTRLTVV.

The chain has TRBV4-3 and TRBJ2-1, with 10 positions matching TRBD2. From germline, CDR1 is LGHNA and CDR2 YSLEER. The CDR3 contains 15 residues. The ends lost 4 bases at V and 9 bases at J; junction bases unmatched: 9. The CDR3 sequence: CASSRSMRLAGEQFF. The CDR3 DNA follows: TGCGCCAGCAGCCGATCCATGAGACTAGCGGGTGAGCAGTTCTTC.

J is TRBJ2-3 and V is TRBV5-8, with 9 nucleotides matching TRBD2. Trimming at V came to 1 base and at J to 12 bases, leaving 6 bases not matched to a gene. Germline lookup yields CDR1 SGHTS and CDR2 YDEGEE. This CDR3 has 13 amino acids. The CDR3 DNA is TGTGCCAGCAGCTTGAGGGGACTAGCATCCCAGTATTTT. This codes for CASSLRGLASQYF.

The chain is built from TRBV19 and TRBJ2-2; the match to TRBD1 covers 7 bases. CDR1 LNHDA and CDR2 SQIVND come from the germline V gene (reference sequence). This CDR3 spans 15 amino acids. The junction had 5 bases not matched to a gene; V was cut back by 5 bases and J by 2 bases. This chain's CDR3 is CASSFGTANTGELFF. DNA for the CDR3: TGTGCCAGTAGTTTCGGGACAGCAAACACCGGGGAGCTGTTTTTT.

This rearrangement joins TRBV5-4 to TRBJ2-1; weak D call: TRBD1 (6 bases). CDR3 length: 16 amino acids. The V end was cut by 3 bases, the J end by 7 bases, with 20 bases between. Germline lookup yields CDR1 SGHNT and CDR2 YYREEE (reference sequence). CDR3 residues: CASSYTGLVRSNEQFF. The CDR3 DNA follows: TGTGCCAGCAGCTATACAGGGTTGGTCCGTAGTAATGAGCAGTTCTTC.

The table lists this clone with a count of one. The chain is built from TRBV5-4 and TRBJ2-5; TRBD2 is a possible D gene (5 bases). Trimming stripped 9 bases from V and 1 base from J, with 16 bases between. The germline V gene encodes CDR1 SGHNT and CDR2 YYREEE (reference sequence). The CDR3 runs to 14 residues. This CDR3 is CATTRRGLQETQYF. The CDR3 bases are TGTGCCACCACCCGTCGGGGTCTCCAAGAGACCCAGTACTTC. The variable domain in full, completed from reference TRBV5-4 and TRBJ2-5, reads ETGVTQSPTHLIKTRGQQVTLRCSSQSGHNTVSWYQQALGQGPQFIFQYYREEENGRGNFPPRFSGLQFPNYSSELNVNALELDDSALYLCATTRRGLQETQYFGPGTRLLVL.

The V and J genes are TRBV7-2 and TRBJ1-6, with TRBD1 identical over 10 bases. Germline CDR1 and CDR2: SGHTA and FQGNSA. Losses at the gene ends were 5 bases for V and 10 bases for J; bases not matched to a gene: 8. This CDR3 spans 15 amino acids. CDR3 protein: CASSIRQGAGSPLHF. The CDR3, as DNA: TGTGCCAGCAGCATCCGACAGGGGGCGGGGTCACCCCTCCACTTT. The full variable domain, its missing parts supplied by reference TRBV7-2 and TRBJ1-6, is GAGVSQSPSNKVTEKGKDVELRCDPISGHTALYWYRQSLGQGLEFLIYFQGNSAPDKSGLPSDRFSAERTGGSVSTLTIQRTQQEDSAVYLCASSIRQGAGSPLHFGNGTRLTVT.

This chain uses TRBV3-1 (or the pseudogene TRBV3-2) with TRBJ2-1, with TRBD1 matching 9 bases. Germline V gene lookup returns CDR1 LGHDT and CDR2 YNNKEL (reference sequence). J gave up 0 bases and V 1 base, and 10 bases lay outside the gene matches. The CDR3 has 19 residues. The CDR3 loop reads CASSQGGGQGALSYNEQFF. The CDR3 coding sequence is TGTGCCAGCAGCCAAGGGGGGGGACAGGGTGCCCTCTCCTACAATGAGCAGTTCTTC.

The chain has TRBV27 and TRBJ2-7, with D unresolved. CDR1 and CDR2 from the germline V gene are MNHEY and SMNVEV (reference sequence). CDR3 length: 13 amino acids. The ends were cut back, 6 bases at V and 0 bases at J, with 9 bases in the middle. The CDR3 region is CASRASLSYEQYF. CDR3 in DNA: TGTGCCAGCAGGGCCAGTCTCTCCTACGAGCAGTACTTC.

Turning to this clone: Compared with germline, one end of the junction differs, possibly owing to a read error. This chain uses TRBV6-6 with TRBJ2-7, with a tentative D call TRBD1 (5 bases). The CDR3 totals 12 residues. CDR1 is MNHNY and CDR2 is SVGAGI in the germline V gene (reference sequence). This CDR3 is CASSLPTASVFF. The CDR3 nucleotides are TGTGCCAGCAGTTTACCGACAGCCTCGGTTTTCTTC.

The CDR3 DNA reads as TGTGCCAGCACCTTAGGACACAAATTACGCTATGGCTACACCTTC. Its protein product is CASTLGHKLRYGYTF. The chain employs TRBV6-5 and TRBJ1-2; D is possibly TRBD1 (5 bases). The ends were cut back, 7 bases at V and 4 bases at J, with 19 bases in the middle. Germline V gives CDR1 MNHEY, CDR2 SVGAGI. The CDR3 is 15 amino acids.

V is TRBV7-9 and J is TRBJ1-1; D is unclear. The V end lost 1 base, the J end lost 1 base, and 7 bases lay between the germline ends. Germline-derived CDR1 and CDR2 are SEHNR and FQNEAQ (reference sequence). CDR3 length: 14 amino acids. This chain's CDR3 is CASSLVPRNTEAFF. The CDR3 region has the DNA TGTGCCAGCAGCTTAGTACCCAGGAACACTGAAGCTTTCTTT.